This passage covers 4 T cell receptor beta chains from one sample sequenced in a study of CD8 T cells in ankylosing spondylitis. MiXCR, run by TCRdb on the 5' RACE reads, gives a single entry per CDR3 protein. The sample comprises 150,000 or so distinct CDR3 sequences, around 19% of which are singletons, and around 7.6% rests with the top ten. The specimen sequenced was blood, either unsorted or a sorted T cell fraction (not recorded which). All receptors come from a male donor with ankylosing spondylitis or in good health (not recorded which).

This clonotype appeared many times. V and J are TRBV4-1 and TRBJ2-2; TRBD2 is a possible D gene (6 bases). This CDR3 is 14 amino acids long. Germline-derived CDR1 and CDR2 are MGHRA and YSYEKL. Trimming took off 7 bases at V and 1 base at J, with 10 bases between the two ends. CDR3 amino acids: CASKVAVNTGELFF. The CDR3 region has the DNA TGCGCCAGCAAAGTAGCGGTGAACACCGGGGAGCTGTTTTTT.

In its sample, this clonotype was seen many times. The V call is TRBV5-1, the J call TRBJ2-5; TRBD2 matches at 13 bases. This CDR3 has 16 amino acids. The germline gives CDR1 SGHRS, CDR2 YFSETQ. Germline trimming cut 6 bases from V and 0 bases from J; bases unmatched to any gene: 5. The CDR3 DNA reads TGCGCCAGCACCCCGGGACTAGCGGGGAACCAAGAGACCCAGTACTTC. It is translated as CASTPGLAGNQETQYF.

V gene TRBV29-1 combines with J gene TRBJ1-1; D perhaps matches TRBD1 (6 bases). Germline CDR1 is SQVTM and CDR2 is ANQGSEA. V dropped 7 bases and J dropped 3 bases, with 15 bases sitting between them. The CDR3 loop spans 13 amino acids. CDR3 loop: CSGQGSVDTEAFF. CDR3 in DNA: TGCAGCGGGCAGGGGAGTGTGGACACTGAAGCTTTCTTT.

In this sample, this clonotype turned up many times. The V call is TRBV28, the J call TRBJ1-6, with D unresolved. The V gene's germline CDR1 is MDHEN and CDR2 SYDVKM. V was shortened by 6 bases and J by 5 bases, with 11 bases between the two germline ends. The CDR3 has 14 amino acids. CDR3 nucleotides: TGTGCCAGCAGACCGGGGAGCCATAATTCACCCCTCCACTTT. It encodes CASRPGSHNSPLHF.